These 6 T cell receptor beta chains were all obtained from the same sample, sequenced in a study of beta chain features in type 1 diabetes. Reverse transcribing all isolated RNA meant expressed TCRB transcripts were sequenced. Sequenced by immunoSEQ multiplex PCR; TCRdb stores in-frame clones only, minus some. The sample holds around 170,000 clones, 9% seen once. These TCRs are of unknown antigen specificity. Overall study results and limits: Among patients with Type 1 diabetes, TCRB CDR3s were moderately but significantly shorter in every one of the four CD4+ subsets.

The specimen sequenced was central memory CD4+ T cells from blood. The receptors shown here come from a woman aged 25 to 39 with type 1 diabetes.

This chain joins TRBV5-4 and TRBJ2-4; the D gene is possibly TRBD2 (5 bases). CDR3 size: 14 residues. CDR1 is SGHNT, CDR2 YYREEE, per germline (reference sequence). V dropped 4 bases and J dropped 8 bases, with 16 bases sitting between them. CDR3 loop: CASSARQDGDIQYF. The DNA of the CDR3 is TGTGCCAGCAGCGCACGCCAGGACGGGGACATTCAGTACTTC.

This sequence joins TRBV2 and TRBJ2-3, with 11 bases identical to TRBD2. CDR3 length equals 12 residues. Germline CDR1 SNHLY, CDR2 FYNNEI. Losses at the gene ends were 7 bases for V and 15 bases for J; bases not matched to a gene: 9. The CDR3 sequence: CASNRLAGFCYF. In DNA form, the CDR3 reads TGTGCCAGCAACCGACTAGCGGGATTTTGTTATTTT.

This clone was detected only a few times. The V gene is TRBV27, the J gene TRBJ1-2, with 9 bases that match TRBD1. V trimming: 5 bases; J trimming: 7 bases; junction bases outside the gene matches: 11. Germline CDR1 reads MNHEY; CDR2 reads SMNVEV (reference sequence). This CDR3 has 15 amino acids. CDR3 DNA: TGTGCCAGCAGTCCGTTACAGGGGGCGATAGTTGGCTACACCTTC. This encodes CASSPLQGAIVGYTF.

This chain uses TRBV7-9 with TRBJ1-1; 7 nucleotides line up with TRBD1. Germline-derived CDR1 and CDR2 are SEHNR and FQNEAQ (reference sequence). V was pared by 4 bases and J by 0 bases, with 8 bases of the junction left unmatched. The CDR3 is 16 residues long. Written as DNA, the CDR3 is TGTGCCAGCAGCTCTCCCAGGGGGGAGTTGAACACTGAAGCTTTCTTT. Translated, it gives CASSSPRGELNTEAFF.

This clone has more than one count but fewer than ten. V gene TRBV18 combines with J gene TRBJ1-1; D remains ambiguous. The germline V and J ends were trimmed by 1 base and 1 base, with 10 bases remaining between them. Germline V CDR1 and CDR2: KGHSH, LQKENI. The CDR3 has 15 residues. CDR3 bases: TGTGCCAGCTCACCACTCGGTCGCACGAACACTGAAGCTTTCTTT. This translates into CASSPLGRTNTEAFF.

The genes are TRBV5-1 and TRBJ2-2, with TRBD2 as a possible D gene (6 bases). Trimming removed 8 bases from V and 0 bases from J, with 8 bases in between. Germline CDR1 is SGHRS and CDR2 is YFSETQ. This CDR3 has 13 residues. The CDR3 protein is CASLAANTGELFF. Here the CDR3 DNA reads TGCGCCAGTTTAGCGGCGAACACCGGGGAGCTGTTTTTT.